This T cell receptor (beta chain) was identified in a study of spatial heterogeneity in lung cancer. Study-level background: Beta-chain sequences consistently outnumbered alpha-chain sequences in detection. Combinations of a unique TCR and a UMI were tallied in raw reads, and on average each appeared more than ten times.

Every TCR cDNA molecule bore a unique molecular identifier. TCRdb redid the calling of the 5' RACE reads with MiXCR, one entry per CDR3 protein. The sample lists 2,500 to 3,000 distinct CDR3 sequences, less than 8.5% seen once, with over 30% in the top ten. The CDR3 totals 12 residues. Trimming pared 4 bases from V and 10 bases from J, leaving 12 bases between. Germline V CDR1 and CDR2: SGHNT, YYREEE (reference sequence). Relative to its sample, this clonotype is medium-sized. This beta chain is an off-target read within a library intended for alpha chains, so its frequency means little. The time point here: sample taken at primary tumor resection. Frozen PBMC, nontumor lung or tumor provided whole RNA, which was sequenced unsorted. Untreated early-stage non-small cell lung cancer patients, 72 in total, were the donors.

The receptor was isolated from a male donor with early-stage non-small cell lung cancer. This material consisted of normal lung tissue next to the tumor, taken at surgery. V and J are TRBV5-4 and TRBJ2-1, with D possibly being TRBD1 or TRBD2 (6 bases each). Here the CDR3 reads CASSLRGTEQFF. The CDR3 nucleotides read TGTGCCAGCAGCCTACGGGGGACAGAGCAGTTCTTC.